Presented here are 22 T cell receptor beta chains from one specimen sequenced in a study of T cell clonotyping in hematopoietic cell transplantation. The data were produced by immunoSEQ multiplex PCR, yet TCRdb's version contains in-frame clones alone and is incomplete. The sample carries approximately 42,000 clones, around 85% recorded once. Time point described: recipient sample about 28 days before transplant, after cytoreduction. Sequenced here: peripheral blood mononuclear cells, sampled before stem cell transplant. The receptors were gathered from a man between 60 and 70 years old with acute myeloid leukemia. Some clones in this sample may be carry-over from other donors' samples.

The chain couples TRBV9 to TRBJ2-7; a weak D match, TRBD2 (5 bases). The ends were cut back, 0 bases at V and 0 bases at J, with 10 bases in the middle. The CDR3 runs to 15 residues. CDR1 and CDR2 from the germline V gene are SGDLS and YYNGEE. CDR3: CASSVGPGSSYEQYF. The DNA of the CDR3 is TGTGCCAGCAGCGTAGGCCCGGGGAGCTCCTACGAGCAGTACTTC.

This clone appeared once. The chain couples TRBV12-5 to TRBJ1-6, with TRBD1 matching over 8 bases. Per the germline V gene, CDR1 is LGHNT and CDR2 is FRNRAP. The ends lost 6 bases at V and 10 bases at J; junction bases unmatched: 17. The CDR3 length is 17 residues. The CDR3 is CASGIDRGHGDSSPLHF. The CDR3 DNA is TGTGCTAGTGGAATTGACAGGGGCCACGGCGACAGCTCACCCCTCCACTTT.

This clone was seen more than once but under ten times. The chain joins TRBV5-5 to TRBJ1-5; a possible D gene is TRBD1 (5 bases). Deletions cut 7 bases from V and 5 bases from J, with 13 bases between. CDR1 and CDR2 (germline): SGHKS, YYEKEE (reference sequence). This CDR3 spans 13 amino acids. CDR3 sequence reads: CASREGSDQPQHF. The CDR3 DNA is TGTGCCAGCCGAGAGGGGTCAGATCAGCCCCAGCATTTT.

The rearrangement joins TRBV6-6 to TRBJ2-2; D remains unclear. The CDR3 contains 14 residues. V gave up 6 bases and J gave up 3 bases, with 11 bases separating them. Germline V lookup: CDR1 MNHNY, CDR2 SVGAGI (reference sequence). CDR3 sequence: CASRPLGDTGELFF. Written as DNA, the CDR3 is TGTGCCAGCAGGCCATTGGGCGACACCGGGGAGCTGTTTTTT.

V gene TRBV6-5 combines with J gene TRBJ1-2, with D possibly matching TRBD1 (6 bases). The CDR3 length is 13 residues. Trimming shortened V by 6 bases and J by 7 bases, and 15 bases separated the two germline ends. Germline CDR1 and CDR2: MNHEY and SVGAGI. CDR3 DNA sequence: TGTGCCAGCAGCCGGACAGCATTTAGTGGCTACACCTTC. Translating gives CASSRTAFSGYTF.

This clone has just one count. This sequence joins TRBV28 and TRBJ2-5; D is possibly TRBD1 or TRBD2 (7 bases each). Trimming left V 7 bases short and J 4 bases short, with 22 bases between. The CDR3 consists of 16 residues. From germline, CDR1 is MDHEN and CDR2 SYDVKM. The CDR3: CASTSPGGGFGETQYF. CDR3 bases: TGTGCCAGCACCTCCCCAGGGGGGGGGTTTGGAGAGACCCAGTACTTC.

The gene calls are TRBV28 and TRBJ2-2; tentative D call: TRBD1 (5 bases). This CDR3 is built from 12 residues. Trimming cost V 4 bases and J 7 bases, with 7 bases left between them. CDR1 and CDR2 from the germline V gene are MDHEN and SYDVKM. CDR3 DNA sequence: TGTGCCAGCAGTTCGACAGTCGGGGAGCTGTTTTTT. This translates into CASSSTVGELFF.

This rearrangement joins TRBV4-3 to TRBJ1-1, with D perhaps TRBD1 (6 bases). CDR1 LGHNA and CDR2 YSLEER come from the germline V gene. The CDR3 spans 15 residues. V lost 2 bases and J 4 bases, leaving 14 bases between the germline ends. CDR3 sequence reads: CASSQRSRGGTEAFF. As DNA, the CDR3 is TGCGCCAGCAGCCAAAGGAGCAGGGGAGGCACTGAAGCTTTCTTT.

This clone was counted once. The V and J genes are TRBV7-2 and TRBJ2-5, with 7 bases identical to TRBD1. The V gene's germline CDR1 is SGHTA and CDR2 FQGNSA. The length of the CDR3 is 16 residues. Losses at the gene ends were 5 bases for V and 2 bases for J; bases not matched to a gene: 11. This chain's CDR3 is CASSKDRDSPQETQYF. DNA for the CDR3: TGTGCCAGCAGCAAGGACCGGGACAGTCCACAAGAGACCCAGTACTTC. The full variable domain, in which reference TRBV7-2 and TRBJ2-5 provide the parts outside the CDR3, is GAGVSQSPSNKVTEKGKDVELRCDPISGHTALYWYRQSLGQGLEFLIYFQGNSAPDKSGLPSDRFSAERTGGSVSTLTIQRTQQEDSAVYLCASSKDRDSPQETQYFGPGTRLLVL.

The V and J genes are TRBV28 and TRBJ1-3; maybe TRBD1 (5 bases). Trimming cost V 7 bases and J 4 bases, with 17 bases left between them. This CDR3 is built from 15 residues. The germline V gene encodes CDR1 MDHEN and CDR2 SYDVKM. This CDR3 is CASKTSGTKGNTIYF. CDR3 DNA: TGTGCCAGCAAGACTTCAGGGACTAAGGGAAACACCATATATTTT. Filled out from reference TRBV28 and TRBJ1-3, the complete variable domain reads DVKVTQSSRYLVKRTGEKVFLECVQDMDHENMFWYRQDPGLGLRLIYFSYDVKMKEKGDIPEGYSVSREKKERFSLILESASTNQTSMYLCASKTSGTKGNTIYFGEGSWLTVV.

The rearrangement joins TRBV27 to TRBJ1-1, with a weak D call TRBD1 (5 bases). This CDR3 is built from 16 residues. CDR1 MNHEY and CDR2 SMNVEV come from the germline V gene (reference sequence). Trimming pared 0 bases from V and 0 bases from J, leaving 11 bases between. CDR3 coding DNA: TGTGCCAGCAGTTTATCGTTGGCCAGGGTGAACACTGAAGCTTTCTTT. It codes for CASSLSLARVNTEAFF.

The rearrangement uses TRBV4-1 and TRBJ1-2; 8 nucleotides align to TRBD1. The V gene end was trimmed by 2 bases and the J gene end by 3 bases; junction bases not matched to a gene: 5. The CDR3 contains 15 residues. Germline-derived CDR1 and CDR2 are MGHRA and YSYEKL. The CDR3, as DNA: TGCGCCAGCAGCCAAACGGACAGGGAGGACTATGGCTACACCTTC. This sequence encodes CASSQTDREDYGYTF.

The V and J genes are TRBV30 and TRBJ2-1; 15 nucleotides line up with TRBD2. Germline assignment: CDR1 GTSNPN and CDR2 SVGIG (reference sequence). J gave up 3 bases and V 1 base, and 7 bases lay outside the gene matches. The CDR3 contains 18 residues. CDR3 amino acids: CAWSDGLAGGLVYNEQFF. CDR3 nucleotide sequence: TGTGCCTGGAGTGATGGACTAGCGGGGGGGTTGGTCTACAATGAGCAGTTCTTC. The variable domain in full, completed from reference TRBV30 and TRBJ2-1, reads SQTIHQWPATLVQPVGSPLSLECTVEGTSNPNLYWYRQAAGRGLQLLFYSVGIGQISSEVPQNLSASRPQDRQFILSSKKLLLSDSGFYLCAWSDGLAGGLVYNEQFFGPGTRLTVL.

This clone appeared a few times. V usage is TRBV7-2 and J usage is TRBJ1-3; no clear D gene. V lost 3 bases, J lost 2 bases, and 11 bases lay in between. From germline, CDR1 is SGHTA and CDR2 FQGNSA. The CDR3 has 15 residues. In nucleotides, the CDR3 is TGTGCCAGCAGCTTTGTGGGAGCGACTGGAAACACCATATATTTT. This gives the protein CASSFVGATGNTIYF.

The chain uses TRBV6-1 and TRBJ2-7; D gene uncertain. The V end lost 1 base, the J end lost 4 bases, and 8 bases lay between the germline ends. Germline-derived CDR1 and CDR2 are MNHNS and SASEGT. This CDR3 comprises 13 residues. The CDR3 region has the DNA TGTGCCAGCAGTGAAGTGGCAGCTTACGAGCAGTACTTC. The encoded protein is CASSEVAAYEQYF.

The chain links TRBV4-1 to TRBJ1-3; no definite D call. V lost 4 bases, J lost 0 bases, and 10 bases lay in between. The germline CDR1 and CDR2 sequences are MGHRA and YSYEKL. This CDR3 region has 15 residues. The CDR3: CASSLSSSSGNTIYF. In DNA form, the CDR3 reads TGCGCCAGCAGCCTCTCCAGCAGCTCTGGAAACACCATATATTTT.

About this clone itself: The germline gene is not matched at one end of the junction; a read error may be the cause. The J gene is TRBJ1-2, the V gene TRBV7-8, with D possibly matching TRBD1 (5 bases). This CDR3 spans 12 amino acids. The germline CDR1 and CDR2 sequences are SGHVS and FQNEAQ. CDR3 DNA sequence: TGTGCCAGCAGCTCCCGGACAAGCCAGGTCGTCTTC. It codes for CASSSRTSQVVF.

The chain has TRBV20-1 and TRBJ2-7; D gene uncertain. Germline V CDR1 and CDR2: DFQATT, SNEGSKA (reference sequence). V lost 5 bases and J 4 bases, leaving 6 bases between the germline ends. The CDR3 spans 10 residues. CDR3 amino acids: CSAGIYEQYF. The CDR3 DNA reads as TGCAGTGCTGGTATTTACGAGCAGTACTTC.

The V call is TRBV6-4, the J call TRBJ2-2; the D is unclear. CDR3 length: 13 residues. V gave up 5 bases and J gave up 2 bases, with 6 bases separating them. The germline V gene has CDR1 MRHNA and CDR2 SNTAGT. This CDR3 is CASSLTNTGELFF. CDR3 DNA: TGTGCCAGCAGTCTCACAAACACCGGGGAGCTGTTTTTT.

This clone was counted a single time. The gene calls are TRBV19 and TRBJ2-2; 9 nucleotides match TRBD1. The V and J ends lost 5 bases and 0 bases, in that order; junction bases with no gene match: 4. This CDR3 is 16 amino acids long. Germline V gene lookup returns CDR1 LNHDA and CDR2 SQIVND (reference sequence). DNA of the CDR3: TGTGCCAGTAGTCCTTACAGGGGGCCGAACACCGGGGAGCTGTTTTTT. Encoded protein: CASSPYRGPNTGELFF. Filled out from reference TRBV19 and TRBJ2-2, the complete variable domain reads DGGITQSPKYLFRKEGQNVTLSCEQNLNHDAMYWYRQDPGQGLRLIYYSQIVNDFQKGDIAEGYSVSREKKESFPLTVTSAQKNPTAFYLCASSPYRGPNTGELFFGEGSRLTVL.

This chain connects TRBV4-2 to TRBJ2-7; D is unclear. The V end was cut by 0 bases, the J end by 3 bases, with 6 bases between. This CDR3 comprises 13 residues. Germline assignment: CDR1 LGHNA and CDR2 YNFKEQ. This CDR3 is CASSQEYGYEQYF. The CDR3 DNA reads as TGTGCCAGCAGCCAAGAGTACGGCTACGAGCAGTACTTC.

V usage is TRBV6-1 and J usage is TRBJ1-5; 7 bases are shared with TRBD1. The CDR3 is 14 residues long. CDR1 MNHNS and CDR2 SASEGT come from the germline V gene. Trimming took 6 bases from V and 11 from J; bases not matched to a gene: 13. CDR3 in amino acids: CASRPDRDQGAQHF. CDR3 nucleotide sequence: TGTGCCAGCAGGCCCGACAGGGATCAGGGTGCCCAGCATTTT.